This TCR beta chain came from a study of blood T cell repertoires in COVID-19. Study-wide background: Some COVID-19 samples were acute and others convalescent; all came from the United States, Italy and Spain. PBMCs, B-cell-depleted T cells, or T cells provided the cDNA or gDNA that made up the material.

As originally analysed: Nucleated cell counts were estimated from reference gene primer amplification. Sequencing used immunoSEQ multiplex PCR; TCRdb keeps in-frame clones, though not all of them. The DNA was the basis for D and trimming; V, J and clone size are from that table. This table has approximately 270,000 clones, over 80% appearing once. The participants were between roughly 18 and 89 years old and came from 20 to 30 US areas. The CDR3 has 14 amino acids. CDR1 is SEHNR and CDR2 is FQNEAQ in the germline V gene (reference sequence). Deletions cut 1 base from V and 9 bases from J, with 12 bases between.

The sequenced sample was PBMCs or T cells enriched from blood (not recorded which). V gene TRBV7-9 combines with J gene TRBJ2-2, with no clear D. This TCR derives from a woman in her twenties or thirties with acute COVID-19. CDR3 nucleotides: TGTGCCAGCAGCTTAGAGCAGGTAGTGCGGGAGCTGTTTTTT. Protein product: CASSLEQVVRELFF.